The 17 T cell receptor beta chains reported below all come from one sample, sequenced in a study of memory CD4+ T cells and cytomegalovirus serostatus (dated by TCRdb to about 2019). Receptor libraries were prepared by the immunoSEQ multiplex PCR assay. In TCRdb, the immuneACCESS table is reduced to in-frame sequences with V and J assigned. These tables do not hold every clone; where another copy was compared, an unresolved V gene accounts for under half, and the others remain unexplained. Recorded for this sample are some 46,000 clones; around four fifths of them occurred a single time. The ten largest clones take up around 0.61% of the sample. Single viable CD3+CD4+CD8-CD45RO+ cells were sorted as memory CD4+ T cells on a FACSAria II. Input material: memory CD4+ T cells from blood. Every receptor here comes from an adult in good health and CMV-seronegative.

V is TRBV7-2 and J is TRBJ2-4; D is undetermined. This CDR3 spans 12 amino acids. Per the germline V gene, CDR1 is SGHTA and CDR2 is FQGNSA. Trimming took 1 base from V and 9 from J, leaving 7 bases between them. The CDR3: CASSLVSGIQYF. The CDR3 nucleotides read TGTGCCAGCAGCTTAGTGTCCGGCATTCAGTACTTC.

This clone was found a few times. This sequence joins TRBV10-2 and TRBJ1-2, with 7 bases identical to TRBD1. The CDR3 extends over 13 amino acids. With 7 bases clipped from V and 3 bases from J, the junction kept 5 bases outside the gene matches. Germline V gives CDR1 WSHSY, CDR2 SAAADI. The CDR3 bases are TGCGCCAGCAAAGTCGGACAGGACTATGGCTACACCTTC. Translating it yields CASKVGQDYGYTF.

The chain combines TRBV5-6 with TRBJ1-5; a weak D match, TRBD1 (5 bases). CDR1 and CDR2 (germline): SGHDT, YYEEEE. The V end was cut by 0 bases, the J end by 2 bases, with 12 bases between. There are 16 residues in the CDR3. CDR3 protein: CASSLAGGVGNQPQHF. Written as DNA, the CDR3 is TGTGCCAGCAGCTTGGCGGGGGGGGTTGGCAATCAGCCCCAGCATTTT.

For this clone: A junction boundary mismatches the germline segment, possibly from a read error. The chain is built from TRBV5-4 and TRBJ2-1; D is ambiguous. This CDR3 is 12 amino acids long. Germline CDR1 reads SGHNT; CDR2 reads YYREEE (reference sequence). CDR3 in DNA: TGTGCCAGCAGCCCCGTGGGTGTCCTCGAGATCTTC. It translates to CASSPVGVLEIF.

This chain connects TRBV7-2 to TRBJ2-3, with D tentatively TRBD1 or TRBD2 (5 bases each). V lost 10 bases and J lost 2, with 13 bases in between. Germline assignment: CDR1 SGHTA and CDR2 FQGNSA. The CDR3 length is 13 residues. CDR3 nucleotides: TGTGCCACGGCTCGGGGCCCCACAGATACGCAGTATTTT. Its protein product is CATARGPTDTQYF.

The chain uses TRBV4-3 and TRBJ2-2; D uncertain. Germline V lookup: CDR1 LGHNA, CDR2 YSLEER. The CDR3 spans 15 residues. The ends were cut back, 0 bases at V and 5 bases at J, with 10 bases in the middle. The CDR3 here is CASSQDSLATGELFF. As DNA, the CDR3 is TGCGCCAGCAGCCAAGATAGCCTGGCTACCGGGGAGCTGTTTTTT.

The CDR3 is CASSSYTQPYNEQFF. CDR3 bases: TGTGCCAGCAGCTCCTATACCCAACCCTACAATGAGCAGTTCTTC. The rearrangement links TRBV11-3 to TRBJ2-1; D ambiguous. This CDR3 has 15 amino acids. Looked up from germline, CDR1 is SGHNT and CDR2 is YENEEA. Trimming left V 4 bases short and J 2 bases short, with 12 bases between.

The J gene is TRBJ2-1, the V gene TRBV7-3; 11 positions agree with TRBD2. The germline gives CDR1 SGHTA, CDR2 FQGTGA. V lost 4 bases, J lost 7 bases, and 9 bases stayed unmatched. CDR3 length equals 16 residues. CDR3 amino acids: CASSYSGTSGRNEQFF. Written as DNA, the CDR3 is TGTGCCAGCAGCTATTCCGGGACTAGCGGTAGGAATGAGCAGTTCTTC.

The V and J genes are TRBV2 and TRBJ1-3, with D possibly TRBD1 on 6 matching bases. V was shortened by 3 bases and J by 0 bases, with 18 bases between the two germline ends. The CDR3 loop spans 18 amino acids. Germline assignment: CDR1 SNHLY and CDR2 FYNNEI. CDR3 bases: TGTGCCAGCAGTGAGCGGACCTGGGGACAAGCCTCTGGAAACACCATATATTTT. Protein: CASSERTWGQASGNTIYF.

This sequence joins TRBV14 and TRBJ2-7, with a possible D match to TRBD1 (6 bases). Trimming pared 4 bases from V and 2 bases from J, leaving 9 bases between. Per the germline V gene, CDR1 is SGHDN and CDR2 is FVKESK. The CDR3 totals 13 residues. This chain's CDR3 is CASSLRGTYEQYF. CDR3 coding DNA: TGTGCCAGCAGCCTCAGGGGAACCTACGAGCAGTACTTC.

The chain uses TRBV27 and TRBJ1-4; 9 nucleotides match TRBD1. With 6 bases clipped from V and 3 bases from J, the junction kept 11 bases outside the gene matches. This CDR3 has 17 residues. CDR1 is MNHEY and CDR2 is SMNVEV in the germline V gene (reference sequence). The CDR3 here is CASSLTGGRLANEKLFF. CDR3 DNA sequence: TGTGCCAGCAGCCTCACAGGGGGCCGGTTGGCTAATGAAAAACTGTTTTTT.

The rearrangement links TRBV27 to TRBJ2-7; 11 bases line up with TRBD1. Germline CDR1 is MNHEY and CDR2 is SMNVEV (reference sequence). V lost 0 bases, J lost 7 bases, and 11 bases stayed unmatched. The CDR3 has 17 amino acids. CDR3 coding DNA: TGTGCCAGCAGTTTATCGACCGGGACAGGGGGTCCTACGGAGCAGTACTTC. This gives the protein CASSLSTGTGGPTEQYF.

The chain has TRBV5-1 and TRBJ1-1, with 8 bases that match TRBD1. Trimming removed 1 base from V and 5 bases from J; junction bases left unmatched: 7. CDR3 length equals 15 residues. Germline V gives CDR1 SGHRS, CDR2 YFSETQ. In DNA, the CDR3 is TGCGCCAGCAGCTTGCTGGCGACAGGGGAAACTGAAGCTTTCTTT. Residues: CASSLLATGETEAFF.

This clone was counted between two and nine times. The V gene is TRBV6-4, the J gene TRBJ2-2; D possibly corresponds to TRBD2 (7 bases). The CDR3 runs 15 residues. V dropped 4 bases and J dropped 4 bases, with 13 bases sitting between them. Germline CDR1 is MRHNA and CDR2 is SNTAGT. The CDR3 DNA reads as TGTGCCAGCAGTGCGGGGGGCGTAGGCACCGGGGAGCTGTTTTTT. This gives the protein CASSAGGVGTGELFF.

V and J are TRBV7-2 and TRBJ2-3; 9 nucleotides line up with TRBD2. V trimming: 6 bases; J trimming: 2 bases; junction bases outside the gene matches: 9. This CDR3 has 16 amino acids. Germline V gene lookup returns CDR1 SGHTA and CDR2 FQGNSA. CDR3 loop: CASSLISGGYTDTQYF. As DNA, the CDR3 is TGTGCCAGCAGTCTTATTAGCGGGGGTTACACAGATACGCAGTATTTT.

This sequence joins TRBV5-1 and TRBJ2-1; D perhaps matches TRBD1 (6 bases). CDR3 length: 15 amino acids. Trimming cost V 0 bases and J 4 bases, with 11 bases left between them. Germline assignment: CDR1 SGHRS and CDR2 YFSETQ. The CDR3 DNA is TGCGCCAGCAGCTTGGGGGACACGACTTACAATGAGCAGTTCTTC. Encoded protein: CASSLGDTTYNEQFF.

This clone turned up a few times. This chain links TRBV7-9 with TRBJ2-7, with TRBD2 identical over 8 bases. V lost 5 bases and J lost 6; bases outside the gene matches: 12. Germline values: CDR1 SEHNR, CDR2 FQNEAQ (reference sequence). The CDR3 extends over 15 amino acids. The DNA for the CDR3 is TGTGCCAGCAGCCCACCGGGACTAGACCTCCGCGAGCAGTACTTC. Residues: CASSPPGLDLREQYF. The entire variable domain, with the rest obtained from reference TRBV7-9 and TRBJ2-7, is as follows: DTGVSQNPRHKITKRGQNVTFRCDPISEHNRLYWYRQTLGQGPEFLTYFQNEAQLEKSRLLSDRFSAERPKGSFSTLEIQRTEQGDSAMYLCASSPPGLDLREQYFGPGTRLTVT.